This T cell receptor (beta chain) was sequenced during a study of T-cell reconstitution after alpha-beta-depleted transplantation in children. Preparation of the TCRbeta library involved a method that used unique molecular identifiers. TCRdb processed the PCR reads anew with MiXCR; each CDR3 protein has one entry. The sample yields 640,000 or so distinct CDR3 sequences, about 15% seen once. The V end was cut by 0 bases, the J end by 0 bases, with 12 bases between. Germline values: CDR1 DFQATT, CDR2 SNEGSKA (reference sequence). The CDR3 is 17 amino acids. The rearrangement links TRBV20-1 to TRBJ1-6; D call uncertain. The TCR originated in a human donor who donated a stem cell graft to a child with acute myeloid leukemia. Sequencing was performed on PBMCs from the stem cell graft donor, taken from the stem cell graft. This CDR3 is CSARDHPLSSYNSPLHF. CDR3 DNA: TGCAGTGCTAGAGATCACCCTCTGAGCTCCTATAATTCACCCCTCCACTTT.